Described below is a single T cell receptor (beta chain) sequence and its context. The target of this receptor is not known. Base qualities are missing; no much larger clone stands one base away. The data were taken from a study of blood T cell repertoires in COVID-19 (dated by TCRdb to the early 2020s). Some background on the complete study: Samples from collaborators originated in the United States, Italy and Spain and spanned both the acute and convalescent phases of COVID-19. The dataset comprised deeply sampled blood TCRbeta repertoires from subjects exposed to, actively infected with, or recovered from COVID-19. The prospective study material was composed of cDNA or gDNA derived from T cells, B-cell-depleted T cells, or PBMCs. Where HLA class I and class II types were available, the types were taken from metadata supplied by the sample provider, not from assay-based typing. The samples were drawn from the first 160 participants of the ongoing ImmuneRACE study and from 950 to 1,500 subjects provided by 6 global collaborators. The repertoires were released in a freely available public database intended as a resource for research on the immune response to SARS-CoV-2. Nearly every sample came with metadata listing a de-identified subject ID, COVID-19 status, age in years and sex.

The V end gives up 3 bases and the J end 3 bases, leaving 5 bases in the junction not matched to a gene. The germline V gene provides CDR1 SNHLY and CDR2 FYNNEI. Counted from cysteine to phenylalanine, this CDR3 has 15 amino acids. The read is trimmed to its CDR3 DNA, 45 bases read in frame from base 1. TCRbeta CDR3 regions were amplified from genomic DNA by means of the immunoSEQ Assay, a bias-controlled multiplex PCR. Turning to the authors' computational methods: The number of nucleated cells in each sample was estimated by amplification of reference gene primers within the assay. Sequence reads were collapsed and filtered to measure the absolute abundance of every unique TCRbeta CDR3 rearrangement. For each sample, productive Simpson clonality was calculated by taking the square root of Simpson's diversity index across productive rearrangements. Sourced from immuneACCESS, this table was stored by TCRdb with only in-frame sequences that have V and J called. A share of the clones is absent; for the studies checked, an unresolved V gene accounts for under half, and the remainder has no known explanation. D and trimming were read from the DNA, whereas the V and J calls and clone size are those reported in that table. The sample table shows about 230,000 clones, and roughly 84% are seen once. The ten top clones hold about 1.4% of the sample.

The study at large found these results: The amount of clinical and demographic metadata varied by source and participant and was provided uncurated.

Another Seattle source contributed samples from volunteer blood donors who had recovered from COVID-19. Collaborating institutions collected whole blood in K2EDTA tubes following their own protocols. Collaborator samples were shipped for TCRbeta analysis as frozen whole blood, isolated PBMCs, or DNA extracted from either sample type. Specimen: peripheral blood. This clonotype originated in a woman between 40 and 55 years old who had recovered from COVID-19. The chain links TRBV2 with TRBJ2-7; 10 middle bases align to TRBD2. The sequenced DNA is TGTGCCAGCAGTGAGGGTAGCGGGGGGTTCTACGAGCAGTACTTC. This yields the protein CASSEGSGGFYEQYF.